This T cell receptor beta chain was sequenced during a study of molecular identifiers for immune sequencing clone quantification. The wider study: Replicate RNA from roughly 20,000 or 100,000 naive CD8 T cells formed five aliquots; four were sequenced.

The length of the CDR3 is 16 residues. Per the germline V gene, CDR1 is SGDLS and CDR2 is YYNGEE. Trimming took 3 bases from V and 1 from J; bases not matched to a gene: 9. Listed TCR primers, together with previously described methods, were used for the bulk TCR libraries. TCRdb fed the PCR reads into MiXCR, producing one record per CDR3 protein. The sample yields about half a million distinct CDR3 sequences, about 25% seen once. To note about this clonotype: A read error may be the cause here, since a much bigger clone is one base away.

A CD8+CD4-CCR7+CD45RA+ phenotype served as the sorting definition for naive CD8 T cells. The sequenced sample was naive CD8+ T cells from blood, with Jurkat cell RNA spiked in. The subset was: FACS-sorted CD8+CD4-CCR7+CD45RA+ naive T cells. The sequence was collected from a human donor in good health. Some libraries in this study had Jurkat cell RNA spiked in. The chain couples TRBV9 to TRBJ1-1; TRBD1 matches 7 bases. CDR3 in amino acids: CASSGTEGQQNTEAFF. Written as DNA, the CDR3 is TGTGCCAGCAGCGGGACAGAGGGACAGCAGAACACTGAAGCTTTCTTT.